This TCR beta chain was captured in a study of CD8 T cells in ankylosing spondylitis. This clonotype was found many times. Its cognate antigen is unknown. Regarding the study as a whole: Blood from ankylosing spondylitis patients appeared to carry a characteristic roughly 8-variant TCR beta motif. Earlier work had already found some motif variants in reactive arthritis synovial fluid and blood. CD8+ cells made up the disease-linked clones, which were relatively rare in peripheral blood. Disease-linked clones reportedly showed significant enrichment in matched ankylosing spondylitis synovial fluid.

Quantitative 5'-RACE with molecular barcodes produced the TCR beta libraries. MiXCR was run by TCRdb on the 5' RACE reads, yielding one entry per CDR3 protein. The table shows about 540,000 distinct CDR3 sequences, with approximately 12% occurring only once. The CDR3 covers 12 residues. Looked up from germline, CDR1 is DFQATT and CDR2 is SNEGSKA (reference sequence). V lost 6 bases and J lost 3, with 11 bases in between. This sequence was found in a male donor with ankylosing spondylitis. This chain connects TRBV20-1 to TRBJ2-5; D possibly corresponds to TRBD1 (6 bases). Material: blood, either unsorted or a sorted T cell fraction (not recorded which). This chain's CDR3 is CSARGREETQYF. CDR3 bases: TGCAGTGCCAGGGGCAGAGAAGAGACCCAGTACTTC.